The clone carrying this TCR beta chain was found many times. Its antigen remains unidentified. Template switching supplied a universal primer site; unique molecular identifiers were carried on the cDNA. MiXCR, run by TCRdb on the 5' RACE reads, gives a single entry per CDR3 protein. Here the sample spans some 560,000 distinct CDR3 sequences, roughly 9.5% being singletons. This entry is derived from a study of identical twins. All donors comprised healthy Caucasians. Study observations and caveats: Out-of-frame alpha sequences shared between twins exhibited an excess of low generation probability.

The CDR3 loop spans 16 amino acids. Germline V lookup: CDR1 MDHEN, CDR2 SYDVKM. J was trimmed by 2 bases and V by 7 bases; bases with no gene match: 10. These records were also assigned to another study, of yellow fever vaccine responses in identical twins.

Sequenced material: PBMCs. The chain employs TRBV28 and TRBJ2-7, with 11 bases fitting TRBD2. The TCR sequence derives from a woman aged 18-30 years in good health. The CDR3 loop is CASTETLAGGPYEQYF. The DNA of the CDR3 is TGTGCCAGCACCGAAACCCTAGCGGGAGGACCCTACGAGCAGTACTTC.